This T cell receptor (beta chain) is drawn from a study of T-cell memory formation after mild COVID-19. Study conclusions and caveats: Among contracting clones, CD4+ were mainly CM/EM and CD8+ enriched in EMRA.

V shed 6 bases, J shed 1 base, and the junction held 6 bases outside the gene matches. The length of the CDR3 is 15 residues. Germline V gives CDR1 SGHTA, CDR2 FQGNSA. This clonotype was observed a few times. The antigen is unknown. TCRdb redid the calling of the 5' RACE reads with MiXCR, one entry per CDR3 protein. The data hold just over 300,000 distinct CDR3 sequences, with 19% observed a single time. This TCR came from a man aged 18 to 29 who had mild COVID-19 (a few samples of this study predate the infection). Cell type and time point are not known. The chain joins TRBV7-2 to TRBJ1-5, with TRBD1 identical over 7 bases. The sequenced sample was PBMCs or a T cell subset sorted from them (not recorded which). The CDR3 reads CASSLQGRSNQPQHF. CDR3 coding DNA: TGTGCCAGCAGTTTACAGGGGCGGAGCAATCAGCCCCAGCATTTT.